Listed below are T cell receptor beta chains from one sample, sequenced in a study of T cell clonotyping in hematopoietic cell transplantation. Sequencing used immunoSEQ multiplex PCR; TCRdb keeps in-frame clones, though not all of them. The sample holds 25,000 to 30,000 clones; approximately 77% are singletons and the top ten take about 1.8%. The specimen was peripheral blood mononuclear cells, collected before stem cell transplant. All receptors derive from a man aged 35 to 55 with acute myeloid leukemia. Some clones in this sample may be carry-over from other donors' samples. The CDR3 runs from the conserved cysteine through the conserved F or W. The order of the fields is D gene, V gene, J gene, clone size, CDR3 DNA, CDR3 protein. D genes are given only for firm matches. Expanded clones are given a class, and other clones once, few, many or no size at all.

-,TRBV7-2,TRBJ2-7,-,TGTGCCAGCAGCTTAGATCGGCGAGTCGAGCAGTACTTC,CASSLDRRVEQYF
-,TRBV30,TRBJ1-2,-,TGTGCCTGGAGTTGGCGACAGCCCAGGAACTATGGCTACACCTTC,CAWSWRQPRNYGYTF
-,TRBV7-2,TRBJ2-1,once,TGTGCCAGCAGCTCCCCTAATGGGGTTGAGCAGTTCTTC,CASSSPNGVEQFF
-,TRBV27,TRBJ2-7,few,TGTGCCAGCAGTTTCACCAAAGGACGGACGGAGGACTTC,CASSFTKGRTEDF
-,TRBV30,TRBJ1-2,-,TGTGCCTGGAGGGGCGGAGGTAGCTATGGCTACACCTTC,CAWRGGGSYGYTF
-,TRBV7-2,TRBJ1-5,-,TGTGCCAGCAGCTTATTATGGGCAGGGCATCAGCCCCAGCATTTT,CASSLLWAGHQPQHF
-,TRBV9,TRBJ2-2,-,TGTGCCAGCAGCGTAGGACAAGGGAGGACCGGGGAGCTGTTTTTT,CASSVGQGRTGELFF
TRBD2,TRBV5-1,TRBJ2-1,-,TGCGCCAGCACTGTTACTAGCGGGAGCGATGAGCAGTTCTTC,CASTVTSGSDEQFF
-,TRBV4-3,TRBJ1-2,-,TGCGCCAGCAGCCAAGTCTCTAAACTCGACGGCTACACCTTC,CASSQVSKLDGYTF
TRBD2,TRBV30,TRBJ2-7,-,TGTGCCTGGAGTGTAGGGACTAGTGTTTACGAGCAGTACTTC,CAWSVGTSVYEQYF
-,TRBV28,TRBJ2-2,-,TGTGCCAGCAGTTTGAGGAACTCCGCCGGGGAGCTGTTTTTT,CASSLRNSAGELFF
-,TRBV5-6,TRBJ2-7,-,TGTGCCAGCAGCGGATACAGGGAGGTCTACGAGCAGTACTTC,CASSGYREVYEQYF
TRBD1,TRBV29-1,TRBJ2-1,-,TGCAGCGTGACCCGGGACAGGGAATACAATGAGCAGTTCTTC,CSVTRDREYNEQFF
-,TRBV5-1,TRBJ2-3,-,TGCGCCAGCAGCTTGGACTCCCCAAAAGGCCCAGATACGCAGTATTTT,CASSLDSPKGPDTQYF
TRBD1,TRBV7-2,TRBJ1-2,once,TGTGCCAGCAGGAGGGAGGGGGCGTTTGGCTACACCTTC,CASRREGAFGYTF
-,TRBV11-2,TRBJ1-1,-,TGTGCCAGCAGCCTCACGGGGGGCACTGAAGCTTTCTTT,CASSLTGGTEAFF
-,TRBV7-6,TRBJ1-3,once,TGTGCCAGCAGCCAGACAGACTCTGGAAACACCATATATTTT,CASSQTDSGNTIYF
-,TRBV9,TRBJ1-3,-,TGTGCCAGCAGCGGATCCAGGGTATCTGGAAACACCATATATTTT,CASSGSRVSGNTIYF
-,TRBV6-5,TRBJ1-2,once,TGTGCCAGCAGTTACGGTCTGAGGAACTATGGCTACACCTTC,CASSYGLRNYGYTF
-,TRBV5-8,TRBJ1-1,once,TGTGCCAGCTCCAGGAGGAACACTGAAGCTTTCTTT,CASSRRNTEAFF
TRBD1,TRBV28,TRBJ1-2,-,TGTGCCAGCAGTTACCGGGACAGAAGAAACTATGGCTACACCTTC,CASSYRDRRNYGYTF
TRBD1,TRBV7-2,TRBJ1-4,-,TGTGCCAGCAGATCAACCGGGACAGCTAATGAAAAACTGTTTTTT,CASRSTGTANEKLFF
-,TRBV30,TRBJ1-1,-,TGTGCCTGGAGTACCACAGGCGAATTTAGGACTGAAGCTTTCTTT,CAWSTTGEFRTEAFF
-,TRBV7-8,TRBJ1-4,-,TGTGCCAGCAGCCCAAAGTTAGTGGGACACCGTGAAAAACTGTTTTTT,CASSPKLVGHREKLFF
-,TRBV21-1,TRBJ2-7,-,TGTGCCAGCCGGGGGTATTCCTACGAGCAGTACTTC,CASRGYSYEQYF
-,TRBV7-8,TRBJ2-3,few,TGTGCCAGCAGCATAGAGATAGCTACCACAGATACGCAGTATTTT,CASSIEIATTDTQYF
TRBD1,TRBV9,TRBJ1-2,-,TGTGCCAGCAGCGTGAGACCCACAGGGGGCGCCGGCTATGGCTACACCTTC,CASSVRPTGGAGYGYTF
TRBD1,TRBV6-5,TRBJ1-5,-,TGTGCCAGCAGTGTAACAGGGGACCCCAATCAGCCCCAGCATTTT,CASSVTGDPNQPQHF
-,TRBV28,TRBJ1-4,-,TGTGCCAGCAGCAGACGGACTAATGAAAAACTGTTTTTT,CASSRRTNEKLFF
TRBD1,TRBV6-6,TRBJ1-2,-,TGTGCCAGCAGTTACTCGACTAAGGGGGCGGCTGGCTACACCTTC,CASSYSTKGAAGYTF
-,TRBV6-5,TRBJ2-7,few,TGTGCCAGCGCTGCTAGCGCCCATTCCTACGAGCAGTACTTC,CASAASAHSYEQYF
TRBD2,TRBV11-3,TRBJ2-2,-,TGTGCCAGCAGCTTCGGCGGGAGGGAGACCGGGGAGCTGTTTTTT,CASSFGGRETGELFF
-,TRBV27,TRBJ2-2,-,TGTGCCAGCAGTTCCACCATGAACACCGGGGAGCTGTTTTTT,CASSSTMNTGELFF
-,TRBV27,TRBJ1-1,-,TGTGCCAGCAGTTTATCCGGGGACACTGAAGCTTTCTTT,CASSLSGDTEAFF
-,TRBV28,TRBJ1-1,once,TGTGGGAGTGGGCGGCTCACTGAAGCTTTCTTT,CGSGRLTEAFF
TRBD1,TRBV4-1,TRBJ2-1,-,TGCGCCAGCAGCCTCTCCGGGACAGGACTGTACAGCTCCTACAATGAGCAGTTCTTC,CASSLSGTGLYSSYNEQFF
-,TRBV11-3,TRBJ2-5,-,TGTGCCAGCAGCTTCACGGCGGCTAGCCGAGAGACCCAGTACTTC,CASSFTAASRETQYF
-,TRBV11-2,TRBJ2-3,-,TGTGCCAGCAGCCCTAAGACGGCGACAGATACGCAGTATTTT,CASSPKTATDTQYF
-,TRBV7-7,TRBJ2-5,-,TGTGCTAGCAGCCCAGGGCGGGGAGAGACCCAGTACTTC,CASSPGRGETQYF
TRBD1,TRBV30,TRBJ1-4,-,TGTGCCTGGAGTGAGGACAGGAATGAAAAACTGTTTTTT,CAWSEDRNEKLFF
-,TRBV27,TRBJ2-7,few,TGTGCCAGCGCCTGGGGCCAAACGAGGGAGCAGTACTTC,CASAWGQTREQYF
-,TRBV7-3,TRBJ1-2,-,TGTGCCAGCAGTCTTCTACAGGGATCCTATGGCTACACCTTC,CASSLLQGSYGYTF
-,TRBV7-2,TRBJ2-7,-,TGTGCCAGCAGCTTAGGACCGCCCGGGGGCAGCTACGAGCAGTACTTC,CASSLGPPGGSYEQYF
-,TRBV28,TRBJ1-5,-,TGTGCCAGCAGTTTACGGTTCGGGGTGGGCAATCAGCCCCAGCATTTT,CASSLRFGVGNQPQHF
-,TRBV7-6,TRBJ1-2,few,TGTGCCAGCAGCGAGACGGACAGATTCCCCTATGGCTACACCTTC,CASSETDRFPYGYTF
-,TRBV19,TRBJ1-5,few,TGTGCCAGTAGTCCCCGGGGCGGATCAAGCAATCAGCCCCAGCATTTT,CASSPRGGSSNQPQHF
-,TRBV4-3,TRBJ2-7,once,TGCGCCAGCAGCCAGGTCGTGGCTTACGAGCAGTACTTC,CASSQVVAYEQYF
-,TRBV19,TRBJ1-3,-,TGTGCCAGTCAAAGAGGGGACTCTGGAAACACCATATATTTT,CASQRGDSGNTIYF
-,TRBV5-6,TRBJ1-2,-,TGTGCCAGCAGCATGGACCGGAACTATGGCTACACCTTC,CASSMDRNYGYTF
-,TRBV2,TRBJ1-1,few,TGTGCCAGCACCCTCGCCGGAGCGTTGGCTGAAGCTTTCTTT,CASTLAGALAEAFF
-,TRBV29-1,TRBJ2-3,-,TGCAGCGGTTCCGGCAGGGTGACAGATACGCAGTATTTT,CSGSGRVTDTQYF
TRBD2,TRBV10-3,TRBJ2-2,-,TGTGCCACCCACGCAGCACCGGGACTAGCGGGAGGAGGGACCGGGGAGCTGTTTTTT,CATHAAPGLAGGGTGELFF
-,TRBV30,TRBJ2-1,-,TGTGCCTACCTTATATCAAATGAGCAGTTCTTC,CAYLISNEQFF
-,TRBV11-3,TRBJ1-1,-,TGTGCCAGCAGCGTGAACCAGAACACTGAAGCTTTCTTT,CASSVNQNTEAFF
-,TRBV29-1,TRBJ2-2,-,TGCAGCGTTAGGGCAGGCACCGGGGAGCTGTTTTTT,CSVRAGTGELFF
TRBD2,TRBV6-5,TRBJ2-2,-,TGTGCCAGCAGCCCAGCGGGAGCGGGGGGGGAGCTGTTTTTT,CASSPAGAGGELFF
TRBD2,TRBV5-1,TRBJ2-1,-,TGCGCCAGCAGCACAATAACTAGCGCCACGTACAATGAGCAGTTCTTC,CASSTITSATYNEQFF
-,TRBV4-1,TRBJ1-5,-,TGCGCCAGCAGCCAAGAATTGGCCAGCTATCAGCCCCAGCATTTT,CASSQELASYQPQHF
TRBD1,TRBV5-1,TRBJ2-3,-,TGCGCCAGCACCCAACAGGGGGCGAGGTCAGATACGCAGTATTTT,CASTQQGARSDTQYF
-,TRBV9,TRBJ1-3,-,TGTGCCAGCAGCGTAGCGGGCTCTGGAAACACCATATATTTT,CASSVAGSGNTIYF